Each of the 26 T cell receptor beta chains below was sequenced from the same sample in a study of blood T cell repertoires in COVID-19. Sequencing used immunoSEQ multiplex PCR; TCRdb keeps in-frame clones, though not all of them. The sample yields about 530,000 clones, less than 90% seen once. Sequencing was performed on peripheral blood. These receptors all stem from a woman between 45 and 60 years old with COVID-19, enrolled during active disease.

Only one count was recorded for this clone. The J gene is TRBJ1-2, the V gene TRBV28; maybe TRBD1 (6 bases). Trimming took off 6 bases at V and 13 bases at J, with 24 bases between the two ends. Per the germline V gene, CDR1 is MDHEN and CDR2 is SYDVKM. CDR3 size: 14 residues. The CDR3 sequence is CASRSPGRQGLSTF. As DNA, the CDR3 is TGTGCCAGCAGGTCCCCTGGGCGGCAGGGGCTCTCCACCTTC.

This clone has only one observation. The genes are TRBV30 and TRBJ1-1, with D maybe TRBD1 (6 bases). Between the trimmed V and J ends, which lost 5 bases and 0 bases, there was a span of 13 bases. The CDR3 totals 14 residues. Germline V gene data show CDR1 as GTSNPN and CDR2 as SVGIG (reference sequence). The CDR3 is CAWGKTGMNTEAFF. The DNA of the CDR3 is TGTGCCTGGGGTAAGACAGGCATGAACACTGAAGCTTTCTTT.

The J gene is TRBJ2-1, the V gene TRBV19; TRBD1 matches at 7 bases. The ends lost 3 bases at V and 2 bases at J; junction bases unmatched: 4. The CDR3 totals 15 residues. Germline CDR1 and CDR2: LNHDA and SQIVND (reference sequence). The CDR3 DNA is TGTGCCAGTAGTATGGCGCAGGGGGCCTACAATGAGCAGTTCTTC. This gives the protein CASSMAQGAYNEQFF.

The chain links TRBV14 to TRBJ1-6, with D unresolved. The CDR3 contains 15 residues. The V gene's germline CDR1 is SGHDN and CDR2 FVKESK. With 1 base removed from V and 4 bases from J, the gap between germline ends came to 8 bases. Here the CDR3 reads CASSQGVGYNSPLHF. The CDR3 DNA is TGTGCCAGCAGCCAAGGAGTCGGGTATAATTCACCCCTCCACTTT.

J is TRBJ1-4 and V is TRBV27, with 11 bases matching TRBD1. Trimming took 6 bases from V and 6 from J; bases not matched to a gene: 6. This CDR3 has 15 residues. Germline lookup yields CDR1 MNHEY and CDR2 SMNVEV (reference sequence). The CDR3 DNA follows: TGTGCCAGCAGGGGACAGGGGGACGGGGATGAAAAACTGTTTTTT. Translated, it gives CASRGQGDGDEKLFF. Using reference TRBV27 and TRBJ1-4 for the parts outside the CDR3, the full variable domain is EAQVTQNPRYLITVTGKKLTVTCSQNMNHEYMSWYRQDPGLGLRQIYYSMNVEVTDKGDVPEGYKVSRKEKRNFPLILESPSPNQTSLYFCASRGQGDGDEKLFFGSGTQLSVL.

CDR3 nucleotides: TGTGCCAGCAGTCGTTCAGGGGGCTTGGTAGATACGCAGTATTTT. Its translation is CASSRSGGLVDTQYF. V usage is TRBV11-3 and J usage is TRBJ2-3; 8 bases line up with TRBD1. The CDR3 covers 15 residues. Germline V gene data show CDR1 as SGHNT and CDR2 as YENEEA. V was clipped by 6 bases and J by 5 bases; unmatched bases: 10.

This chain uses TRBV2 with TRBJ2-7, with D uncertain. The CDR3 extends over 12 amino acids. Trimming stripped 5 bases from V and 3 bases from J, with 8 bases between. Germline V gene sequence: CDR1 SNHLY, CDR2 FYNNEI. The CDR3 here is CASSIVYYEQYF. The CDR3 DNA sequence: TGTGCCAGCAGTATCGTTTACTACGAGCAGTACTTC.

This clone was counted once. The chain uses TRBV5-5 and TRBJ2-7; 10 bases are a match to TRBD1. V lost 2 bases, J lost 3 bases, and 2 bases stayed unmatched. This CDR3 comprises 14 residues. In germline, CDR1 is SGHKS, CDR2 YYEKEE (reference sequence). The CDR3 nucleotides read TGTGCCAGCAGCTTCGGGGACAGGGGCTACGAGCAGTACTTC. Amino acid sequence: CASSFGDRGYEQYF.

As regards this clone: In the same sample, other DNA sequences code for this CDR3. V gene TRBV7-9 combines with J gene TRBJ1-1; TRBD1 is a possible D gene (6 bases). The CDR3 consists of 14 residues. The germline CDR1 and CDR2 sequences are SEHNR and FQNEAQ (reference sequence). Trimming shortened V by 4 bases and J by 1 base, and 10 bases separated the two germline ends. The CDR3 DNA sequence: TGTGCCAGCAGCTCACTGACAGGGAACACTGAAGCTTTCTTT. Its protein product is CASSSLTGNTEAFF.

This sequence joins TRBV19 and TRBJ2-1, with a possible D match to TRBD2 (6 bases). CDR1 is LNHDA, CDR2 SQIVND, per germline (reference sequence). V dropped 7 bases and J dropped 4 bases, with 20 bases sitting between them. The CDR3 spans 16 residues. The chain's CDR3 is CASTSSAGFQYNEQFF. In nucleotides, the CDR3 is TGTGCCAGTACCTCCTCTGCGGGATTCCAATACAATGAGCAGTTCTTC.

The genes are TRBV28 and TRBJ1-2; TRBD1 is a possible D gene (5 bases). CDR1 is MDHEN, CDR2 SYDVKM, per germline. This CDR3 has 13 amino acids. V lost 3 bases and J lost 5, with 10 bases in between. CDR3 DNA sequence: TGTGCCAGCAGTTTTGGGGAGGGGTATGGCTACACCTTC. Translated: CASSFGEGYGYTF.

The V and J genes are TRBV7-2 and TRBJ2-1; unclear D gene. CDR3 length equals 14 residues. Germline values: CDR1 SGHTA, CDR2 FQGNSA. V was pared by 2 bases and J by 5 bases, with 10 bases between. The CDR3 DNA reads as TGTGCCAGCAGCTTATCGAAGCTGGACAATGAGCAGTTCTTC. Protein sequence: CASSLSKLDNEQFF.

This chain uses TRBV7-9 with TRBJ2-5, with TRBD2 matching 13 bases. CDR1 and CDR2 (germline): SEHNR, FQNEAQ (reference sequence). Trimming at V came to 0 bases and at J to 7 bases, leaving 5 bases not matched to a gene. This CDR3 spans 16 amino acids. The CDR3 region is CASSLATLAGGRTQYF. The CDR3 coding sequence is TGTGCCAGCAGCTTAGCGACACTAGCGGGGGGGCGGACCCAGTACTTC. Drawing the rest from reference TRBV7-9 and TRBJ2-5, the complete variable domain is DTGVSQNPRHKITKRGQNVTFRCDPISEHNRLYWYRQTLGQGPEFLTYFQNEAQLEKSRLLSDRFSAERPKGSFSTLEIQRTEQGDSAMYLCASSLATLAGGRTQYFGPGTRLLVL.

The V gene is TRBV13, the J gene TRBJ1-2, with TRBD1 as a possible D gene (6 bases). The germline V gene has CDR1 PRHDT and CDR2 FYEKMQ (reference sequence). Trimming stripped 1 base from V and 8 bases from J, with 11 bases between. CDR3 size: 13 residues. The CDR3 coding sequence is TGTGCCAGCAGCTTAGAAAACAGGGACGGCTACACCTTC. Amino acids: CASSLENRDGYTF. Full variable domain (outside the CDR3, taken from reference TRBV13 and TRBJ1-2): AAGVIQSPRHLIKEKRETATLKCYPIPRHDTVYWYQQGPGQDPQFLISFYEKMQSDKGSIPDRFSAQQFSDYHSELNMSSLELGDSALYFCASSLENRDGYTFGSGTRLTVV.

The chain joins TRBV4-1 to TRBJ2-7; D is undetermined. CDR1 and CDR2 (germline): MGHRA, YSYEKL. The germline V and J ends were trimmed by 0 bases and 0 bases, with 9 bases remaining between them. The CDR3 spans 15 residues. The CDR3 spells CASSQDSASSYEQYF. In DNA form, the CDR3 reads TGCGCCAGCAGCCAAGATTCTGCTAGCTCCTACGAGCAGTACTTC.

The sample holds a few counts of this clone. The chain joins TRBV3-1 (or the pseudogene TRBV3-2) to TRBJ2-1, with D possibly being TRBD1 (5 bases). From germline, CDR1 is LGHDT and CDR2 YNNKEL (reference sequence). The V end lost 4 bases, the J end lost 8 bases, and 18 bases lay between the germline ends. The CDR3 extends over 15 amino acids. The CDR3 nucleotides are TGTGCCAGCAGCCTAGGTCTCAAGGGGTCCGATGAGCAGTTCTTC. This codes for CASSLGLKGSDEQFF.

This rearrangement joins TRBV27 to TRBJ1-1; 8 bases match TRBD1. Germline CDR1 reads MNHEY; CDR2 reads SMNVEV (reference sequence). V was pared by 2 bases and J by 0 bases, with 14 bases of the junction left unmatched. This CDR3 is built from 19 residues. DNA of the CDR3: TGTGCCAGCAGTTTAAACCCCAGGGGACGGACAGGGATGAACACTGAAGCTTTCTTT. Translating it yields CASSLNPRGRTGMNTEAFF.

This sequence joins TRBV15 and TRBJ1-3; D unclear. The germline V gene encodes CDR1 LNHNV and CDR2 YYDKDF (reference sequence). Between the trimmed V and J ends, which lost 4 bases and 2 bases, there was a span of 21 bases. The CDR3 is 18 amino acids. CDR3 loop: CATSTYPGRGVPGNTIYF. The CDR3 nucleotides read TGTGCCACCAGCACCTATCCTGGGCGGGGTGTCCCTGGAAACACCATATATTTT.

The V and J genes are TRBV5-6 and TRBJ2-7, with a possible D match to TRBD2 (6 bases). This CDR3 is built from 13 residues. Germline CDR1 SGHDT, CDR2 YYEEEE. Trimming shortened V by 7 bases and J by 0 bases, and 11 bases separated the two germline ends. The CDR3 DNA sequence: TGTGCCAGCGGGGACTGGAGCTCCTACGAGCAGTACTTC. This translates into CASGDWSSYEQYF. Using reference TRBV5-6 and TRBJ2-7 for the parts outside the CDR3, the full variable domain is DAGVTQSPTHLIKTRGQQVTLRCSPKSGHDTVSWYQQALGQGPQFIFQYYEEEERQRGNFPDRFSGHQFPNYSSELNVNALLLGDSALYLCASGDWSSYEQYFGPGTRLTVT.

CDR3 region: CASSFGSGGNYGYTF. The CDR3 DNA follows: TGTGCCAGCAGTTTCGGGAGCGGCGGTAACTATGGCTACACCTTC. The chain carries TRBV28 and TRBJ1-2; D not resolved. CDR3 length: 15 amino acids. Trimming shortened V by 3 bases and J by 1 base, and 12 bases separated the two germline ends. Germline V gene sequence: CDR1 MDHEN, CDR2 SYDVKM.

Worth noting for this clone: Other DNA sequences from this sample encode an identical CDR3 as well. The chain carries TRBV18 and TRBJ1-1; 8 bases map to TRBD1. The germline V gene encodes CDR1 KGHSH and CDR2 LQKENI. Unmatched junction bases numbered 3, after V lost 2 bases and J lost 1 base. The CDR3 has 15 residues. The CDR3 sequence: CASSPSGTGNTEAFF. The CDR3 DNA follows: TGTGCCAGCTCACCATCTGGGACAGGGAACACTGAAGCTTTCTTT. The whole variable domain, filled in from reference TRBV18 and TRBJ1-1, reads NAGVMQNPRHLVRRRGQEARLRCSPMKGHSHVYWYRQLPEEGLKFMVYLQKENIIDESGMPKERFSAEFPKEGPSILRIQQVVRGDSAAYFCASSPSGTGNTEAFFGQGTRLTVV.

This clone was counted once. This rearrangement joins TRBV7-8 to TRBJ2-1; 10 nucleotides align to TRBD1. The CDR3 covers 16 residues. Trimming took 5 bases from V and 9 from J; bases not matched to a gene: 13. CDR1 and CDR2 (germline): SGHVS, FQNEAQ. CDR3 in DNA: TGTGCCAGCAGCCCCCACCGGGACAGGGGTCGGGGTGAGCAGTTCTTC. Protein product: CASSPHRDRGRGEQFF.

The J gene is TRBJ2-5, the V gene TRBV4-2; 9 bases align to TRBD1. Looked up from germline, CDR1 is LGHNA and CDR2 is YNFKEQ. The CDR3 consists of 17 residues. V shed 5 bases and J 5 bases; nucleotides not matched to a gene: 15. CDR3 nucleotide sequence: TGTGCCAGCAGCGCAGAGGGGACCCGGACAGGGGTCGAGACCCAGTACTTC. It encodes CASSAEGTRTGVETQYF.

V gene TRBV19 combines with J gene TRBJ1-2; the D gene is possibly TRBD1 (6 bases). With 4 bases removed from V and 7 bases from J, the gap between germline ends came to 16 bases. This CDR3 spans 14 amino acids. The germline V gene has CDR1 LNHDA and CDR2 SQIVND (reference sequence). This CDR3 reads CASSKGQQAGGYTF. In DNA, the CDR3 is TGTGCCAGTAGTAAAGGACAGCAAGCCGGTGGCTACACCTTC. The full variable domain, rest sourced from reference TRBV19 and TRBJ1-2, is DGGITQSPKYLFRKEGQNVTLSCEQNLNHDAMYWYRQDPGQGLRLIYYSQIVNDFQKGDIAEGYSVSREKKESFPLTVTSAQKNPTAFYLCASSKGQQAGGYTFGSGTRLTVV.

The J gene is TRBJ2-1, the V gene TRBV7-9, with 10 bases identical to TRBD2. V shed 5 bases and J 5 bases; nucleotides not matched to a gene: 12. This CDR3 region has 17 residues. Germline-derived CDR1 and CDR2 are SEHNR and FQNEAQ (reference sequence). The CDR3 sequence is CASSPRASGGFDNEQFF. CDR3 coding DNA: TGTGCCAGCAGCCCTAGGGCTAGCGGGGGTTTTGACAATGAGCAGTTCTTC.

This chain links TRBV5-6 with TRBJ1-5, with D unclear. V dropped 7 bases and J dropped 5 bases, with 13 bases sitting between them. The germline V gene has CDR1 SGHDT and CDR2 YYEEEE. This CDR3 comprises 13 residues. CDR3 region: CASSLLSDQPQHF. Written as DNA, the CDR3 is TGTGCCAGCTCCCTTTTGAGCGATCAGCCCCAGCATTTT.